This T cell receptor beta chain originates from a study of blood T cells in healthy people across ages. Notes on the study in general: Researchers said unsorted PBMCs prevented a conclusive naive versus antigen-experienced comparison.

Healthy Caucasian individuals from Russia aged roughly 6 to 95 were enrolled as donors. A minimum of 6.5 million PBMCs was isolated per sample. Alongside a J-beta primer mix, a sample-barcoded 5' primer served in a second PCR lasting about 6 to 12 cycles. Via MiXCR, TCRdb re-called the 5' RACE reads, giving one row per CDR3 protein. The sample includes approximately 1,000,000 distinct CDR3 sequences, over 35% seen only once; the top ten take under 20%. This clonotype came up a few times. Its antigen is unknown. Trimming shortened V by 0 bases and J by 0 bases, and 5 bases separated the two germline ends. The CDR3 extends over 13 amino acids. In germline, CDR1 is GTSNPN, CDR2 SVGIG (reference sequence).

The TCR sequence derives from a woman in her sixties or seventies in good health. The rearrangement links TRBV30 to TRBJ2-5; D gene ambiguous. The sequenced sample was blood. The CDR3 bases are TGTGCCTGGAGTGTATCACACCAAGAGACCCAGTACTTC. Amino acid sequence: CAWSVSHQETQYF.